Listed below are T cell receptor beta chains from one sample, sequenced in a study of blood T cell repertoires in COVID-19. This table comes from immunoSEQ multiplex PCR, and its TCRdb copy is limited to in-frame clones, with some not included. The data hold around 310,000 clones, with around 92% observed a single time. The source material was PBMCs or T cells enriched from blood (not recorded which). The receptors were sampled from a woman aged 30 to 39 who had recovered from COVID-19. Both conserved end residues are trimmed from each CDR3.

V gene | CDR3 protein
TRBV5-4 | ASSSQVRQNMNTEAF
TRBV5-5 | ASSSWWLAGGAYEQY
TRBV20-1 | SASRPRPVGNIQY
TRBV6-5 | ASRHRGPVNTEAF
TRBV11-2 | ASSLAGGPWEQF
TRBV19 | ASSINPLRATVDTEAF
TRBV18 | ASSPWDKWENEKLF
TRBV5-8 | ASSFFGLPGNTIY
TRBV6-5 | ASSFRSGGGQPQH
TRBV2 | ASRFLAGVIDTQY
TRBV5-1 | ASSQTLGSGRNNEQF
TRBV28 | ASSGRASDRLEAGTF
TRBV11-2 | ASRGDSGNTIY
TRBV12-3/TRBV12-4 | ASTWTRFYGYT
TRBV9 | ASSVVMGRGNEQF
TRBV7-2 | ASSFDQFSYEQY
TRBV30 | AWSVSGSFVGELF
TRBV5-6 | ASAGTDNTGELF
TRBV2 | ASSEAGTIQGQPQH
TRBV15 | ATRGTGGRGGYT
TRBV29-1 | SVEGRDGNPYEQY
TRBV25-1 | ASSRTGGISSYGYT
TRBV12-5 | ASGLGDRGYTEAF
TRBV12-3/TRBV12-4 | ASSVDRGHGYT
TRBV6-5 | ASNRLAGDRYEQY
TRBV19 | ASSISSGRPLTYEQY
TRBV10-2 | ASTPLQWREYRIEQF
TRBV4-2 | ASSQLVFGIQY
TRBV5-1 | ASSPGQGWDEQY
TRBV9 | ASSESLGETQY
TRBV19 | AIREGTYGYT
TRBV29-1 | SVEGPGGDNEQF
TRBV6-5 | ASSPRDYKYNEQF
TRBV5-4 | ASSFPGGEEVEAF
TRBV27 | ASSFGTGTDTQY
TRBV27 | ASSFERSNQPQH
TRBV9 | ASSVTLPRRNFTDTQY
TRBV4-3 | ASSHPTPGGSYEQY
TRBV15 | ATSSLDHQGSQSIYNSPLH
TRBV18 | ASSPEGGISYEQY
TRBV27 | ASSLGAVQPQH
TRBV30 | ALQAFNQPQH
TRBV5-1 | ASRSDRSYTDTQY
TRBV6-1 | ASSEGAGTDTQY
TRBV5-1 | ASSSSLAGGYEQY
TRBV19 | ASSIQTDTGELF